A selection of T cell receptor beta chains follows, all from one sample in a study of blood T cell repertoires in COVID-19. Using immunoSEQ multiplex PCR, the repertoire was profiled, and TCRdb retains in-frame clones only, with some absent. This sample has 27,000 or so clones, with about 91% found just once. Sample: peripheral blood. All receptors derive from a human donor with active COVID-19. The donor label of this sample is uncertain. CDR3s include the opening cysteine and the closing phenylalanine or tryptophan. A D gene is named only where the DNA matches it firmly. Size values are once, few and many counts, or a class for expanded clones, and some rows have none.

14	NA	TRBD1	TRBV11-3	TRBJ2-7	CASSLARGLKEQYF	TGTGCCAGCAGCTTAGCCAGGGGGCTGAAAGAGCAGTACTTC
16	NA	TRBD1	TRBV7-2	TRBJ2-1	CASSSTTGGYYNEQFF	TGTGCCAGCAGCTCCACCACAGGGGGATACTACAATGAGCAGTTCTTC
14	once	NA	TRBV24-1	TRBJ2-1	CATSDPPGVGEQFF	TGTGCCACCAGTGACCCCCCGGGGGTGGGTGAGCAGTTCTTC
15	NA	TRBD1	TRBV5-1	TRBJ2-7	CASSSTGTGLSEQYF	TGCGCCAGCAGCTCCACCGGGACAGGGTTAAGCGAGCAGTACTTC
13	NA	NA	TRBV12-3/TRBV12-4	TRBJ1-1	CASGRQVNTEAFF	TGTGCCAGCGGCAGACAGGTGAACACTGAAGCTTTCTTT
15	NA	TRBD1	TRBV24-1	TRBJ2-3	CATSDAGQGTNTQYF	TGTGCCACCAGTGATGCGGGACAGGGGACGAATACGCAGTATTTT
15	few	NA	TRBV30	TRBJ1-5	CAWQMGGRVNQPQHF	TGTGCCTGGCAAATGGGCGGCAGGGTCAATCAGCCCCAGCATTTT
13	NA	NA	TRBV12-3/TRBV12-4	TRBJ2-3	CAAAIGWLDTQYF	TGTGCAGCCGCGATCGGGTGGCTAGATACGCAGTATTTT
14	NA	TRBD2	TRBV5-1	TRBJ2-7	CASSTPGGGYGQYF	TGCGCCAGCAGTACCCCCGGGGGGGGCTACGGGCAGTACTTC
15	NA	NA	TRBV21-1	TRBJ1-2	CASSRETGSNYGYTF	TGTGCCAGCAGCAGAGAGACAGGGTCTAACTATGGCTACACCTTC
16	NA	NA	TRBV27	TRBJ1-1	CASSLSGGHENTEAFF	TGTGCCAGCAGTTTATCTGGGGGACACGAGAACACTGAAGCTTTCTTT
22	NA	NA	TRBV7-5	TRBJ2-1	CVRSLASRIHRDTAPNYNEQFF	TGTGTCAGAAGCTTAGCATCTAGAATCCATAGGGACACCGCTCCTAATTACAATGAGCAGTTCTTC
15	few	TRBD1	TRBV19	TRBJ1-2	CASSAEGQGAFGYTF	TGTGCCAGTAGTGCTGAAGGACAGGGTGCCTTTGGCTACACCTTC
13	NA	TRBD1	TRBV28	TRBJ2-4	CATLQGQENIQYF	TGTGCCACCTTACAGGGGCAGGAAAACATTCAGTACTTC
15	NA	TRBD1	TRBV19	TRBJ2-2	CASGLGTGITGELFF	TGTGCCAGTGGGCTTGGGACAGGGATCACCGGGGAGCTGTTTTTT
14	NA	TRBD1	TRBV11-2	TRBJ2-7	CASSGTGFPYEQYF	TGTGCCAGCAGCGGGACAGGGTTTCCCTACGAGCAGTACTTC